The TCR beta chain described here comes from a study of blood T cell repertoires in COVID-19. Looking at the study overall: Material from acute and convalescent COVID-19 was sourced from the United States, Italy and Spain. PBMCs, B-cell-depleted T cells, or T cells provided the cDNA or gDNA that made up the material.

Original handling: Counts of nucleated cells, estimated from reference gene primer amplification, were obtained. Repertoires were generated with immunoSEQ multiplex PCR, while TCRdb's copy carries only in-frame clones and drops some. The DNA gave D and trimming, while V, J and clone size come from that table. The sample includes 65,000 to 100,000 clones, roughly nine tenths of them seen just once. V was clipped by 3 bases and J by 2 bases; unmatched bases: 5. The CDR3 runs to 17 residues. Germline V lookup: CDR1 SGHRS, CDR2 YFSETQ. This rearrangement joins TRBV5-1 to TRBJ2-2; TRBD1 agrees at 12 bases. The receptor was isolated from a man aged 50-59 years with acute or convalescent COVID-19. The sample comprised peripheral blood. CDR3 residues: CASSSKGTGGNTGELFF. The CDR3 DNA reads TGCGCCAGCAGCTCGAAAGGGACAGGGGGCAACACCGGGGAGCTGTTTTTT. The full variable domain, with the rest looked up from reference TRBV5-1 and TRBJ2-2, is KAGVTQTPRYLIKTRGQQVTLSCSPISGHRSVSWYQQTPGQGLQFLFEYFSETQRNKGNFPGRFSGRQFSNSRSEMNVSTLELGDSALYLCASSSKGTGGNTGELFFGEGSRLTVL.